The 8 T cell receptor beta chains listed next were all sequenced from one sample in a study of beta chain features in type 1 diabetes. Since all of the isolated RNA was reverse transcribed, expressed TCRB transcripts were what got sequenced. The method was immunoSEQ multiplex PCR; TCRdb's version includes in-frame clones alone and lacks a portion of them. The repertoire consists of hundreds of thousands of clones, with less than 20% occurring once and the leading ten covering about 0.087%. Sequences were obtained from naive CD4+ T cells from blood. The source is a young man in good health.

The chain carries TRBV6-5 and TRBJ2-7, with 11 bases aligning to TRBD1. With 5 bases clipped from V and 4 bases from J, the junction kept 7 bases outside the gene matches. Germline values: CDR1 MNHEY, CDR2 SVGAGI. The CDR3 runs to 15 residues. The CDR3 protein is CASSLRDRGSYEQYF. The CDR3 DNA reads as TGTGCCAGCAGTCTCAGGGACAGGGGGTCTTACGAGCAGTACTTC.

This clone was counted only a few times. The J gene is TRBJ2-7, the V gene TRBV21-1; TRBD2, as called in the table, went unchecked against the DNA. TRBV21-1 counts as a pseudogene. This CDR3 has 17 amino acids. For the CDR3, the DNA is TGTGCCAGCAGCACCCATTGGGCAGGCCCCGGACTACGCGAGCAGTACTTC. This encodes CASSTHWAGPGLREQYF.

This clone was observed a handful of times. The chain couples TRBV7-9 to TRBJ2-3, with 9 bases matching TRBD1. The V segment lost 4 bases and the J segment 1 base; nucleotides outside the gene matches: 6. Looked up from germline, CDR1 is SEHNR and CDR2 is FQNEAQ (reference sequence). The CDR3 loop spans 16 amino acids. The CDR3 DNA reads TGTGCCAGCAGCTATCGACAGGGGGGGCGCACAGATACGCAGTATTTT. It translates to CASSYRQGGRTDTQYF.

The chain combines TRBV14 with TRBJ1-2; D gene uncertain. CDR3 length equals 18 residues. In germline, CDR1 is SGHDN, CDR2 FVKESK. Trimming stripped 4 bases from V and 2 bases from J, with 23 bases between. The CDR3 DNA follows: TGTGCCAGCAGCCCCCCGCAGACGATGGCGGGCTCCAACTATGGCTACACCTTC. Its protein product is CASSPPQTMAGSNYGYTF.

This clone was counted only a few times. The chain recombines TRBV25-1 with TRBJ2-5; TRBD1 matches 9 bases. With V trimmed by 6 bases and J by 1 base, 6 bases remained unmatched. Germline V CDR1 and CDR2: MGHDK, SYGVNS. CDR3 length equals 15 residues. The CDR3 DNA reads TGTGCCAGCAGCAAAAAACAGGGGGCCCAAGAGACCCAGTACTTC. It specifies CASSKKQGAQETQYF.

This clone was observed a handful of times. The chain employs TRBV21-1 and TRBJ2-3. TRBV21-1 constitutes a pseudogene. CDR3 length: 12 residues. CDR3: CASSKGNDTQYF. CDR3 sequence (DNA): TGTGCCAGCAGCAAAGGGAATGATACGCAGTATTTT.

The V and J genes are TRBV14 and TRBJ2-5, with TRBD2 as a possible D gene (6 bases). The CDR3 contains 18 residues. The ends were cut back, 1 base at V and 2 bases at J, with 20 bases in the middle. Germline V CDR1 and CDR2: SGHDN, FVKESK. This CDR3 is CASSQVPPWGGIQETQYF. CDR3 bases: TGTGCCAGCAGCCAAGTCCCCCCTTGGGGCGGGATACAAGAGACCCAGTACTTC.

V gene TRBV20-1 combines with J gene TRBJ1-1; D is unresolved. V was pared by 6 bases and J by 7 bases, with 12 bases between. The CDR3 contains 11 residues. Per the germline V gene, CDR1 is DFQATT and CDR2 is SNEGSKA (reference sequence). CDR3 DNA: TGCAGTGCCGGAGGGCGGATTGAAGCTTTCTTT. This translates into CSAGGRIEAFF.